What follows is one T cell receptor (beta chain) and its context. No antigen is known for it. V lost 6 bases, J lost 7 bases, and 10 bases stayed unmatched. The CDR3 loop spans 15 amino acids. Germline assignment: CDR1 SEHNR and CDR2 FQNEAQ (reference sequence). The entry originates in a study of cytomegalovirus exposure and HLA in healthy donors. Study observations and caveats: Later examination showed HLA-associated TCR beta chains had greater clonal expansion than equally common others.

Vbeta (60) and Jbeta (13) primers were used in the PCR. Produced via immunoSEQ multiplex PCR; TCRdb's table is partial and in-frame only. This sample has under 150,000 clones, with 70% to 85% found just once. Specimen: PBMCs. The V gene is TRBV7-9, the J gene TRBJ2-1; 9 positions agree with TRBD1. This receptor was taken from a boy between 10 and 17 years old in good health and CMV-seronegative. This CDR3 is CASRMDRGGHNEQFF. The CDR3 region has the DNA TGTGCCAGCAGAATGGACAGGGGTGGTCATAATGAGCAGTTCTTC.